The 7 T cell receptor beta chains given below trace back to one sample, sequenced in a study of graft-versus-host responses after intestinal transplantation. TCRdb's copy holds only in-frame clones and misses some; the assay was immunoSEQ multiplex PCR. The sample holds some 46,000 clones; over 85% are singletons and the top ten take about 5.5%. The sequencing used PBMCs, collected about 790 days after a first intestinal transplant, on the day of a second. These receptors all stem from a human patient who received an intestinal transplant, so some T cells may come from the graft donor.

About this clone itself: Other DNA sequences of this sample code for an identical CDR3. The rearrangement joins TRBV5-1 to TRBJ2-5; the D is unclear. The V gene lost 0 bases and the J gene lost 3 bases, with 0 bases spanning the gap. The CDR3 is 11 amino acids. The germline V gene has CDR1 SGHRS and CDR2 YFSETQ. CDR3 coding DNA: TGCGCCAGCAGCTTGGAAGAGACCCAGTACTTC. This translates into CASSLEETQYF.

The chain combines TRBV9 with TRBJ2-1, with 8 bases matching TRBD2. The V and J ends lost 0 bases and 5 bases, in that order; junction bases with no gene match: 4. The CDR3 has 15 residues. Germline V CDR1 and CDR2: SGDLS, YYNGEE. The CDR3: CASSVAGTSNNEQFF. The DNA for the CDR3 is TGTGCCAGCAGCGTAGCCGGGACTAGTAACAATGAGCAGTTCTTC.

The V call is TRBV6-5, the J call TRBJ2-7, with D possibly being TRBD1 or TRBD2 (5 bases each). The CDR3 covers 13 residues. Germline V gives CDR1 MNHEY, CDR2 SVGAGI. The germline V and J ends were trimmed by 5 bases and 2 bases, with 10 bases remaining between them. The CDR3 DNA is TGTGCCAGCAGTGAAAGGGGACCCTACGAGCAGTACTTC. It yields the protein CASSERGPYEQYF.

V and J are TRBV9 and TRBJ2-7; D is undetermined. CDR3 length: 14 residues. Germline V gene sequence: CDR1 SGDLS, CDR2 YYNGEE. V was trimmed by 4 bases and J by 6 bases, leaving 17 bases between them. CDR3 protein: CASSLLEETPEQYF. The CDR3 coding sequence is TGTGCCAGCAGCCTACTCGAAGAAACCCCCGAGCAGTACTTC.

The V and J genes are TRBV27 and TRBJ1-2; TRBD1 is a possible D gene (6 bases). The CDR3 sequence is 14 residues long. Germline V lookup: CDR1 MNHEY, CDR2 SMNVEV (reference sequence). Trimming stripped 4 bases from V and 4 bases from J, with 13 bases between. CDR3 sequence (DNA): TGTGCCAGCAGTTATACAGGGAGGGGCTATGGCTACACCTTC. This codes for CASSYTGRGYGYTF.

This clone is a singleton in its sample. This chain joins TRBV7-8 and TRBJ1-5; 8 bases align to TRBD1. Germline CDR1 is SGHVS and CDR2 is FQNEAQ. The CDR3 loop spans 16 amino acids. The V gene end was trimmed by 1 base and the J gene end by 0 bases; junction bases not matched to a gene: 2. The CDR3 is CASSLGTGNSNQPQHF. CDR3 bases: TGTGCCAGCAGCTTAGGGACAGGGAATAGCAATCAGCCCCAGCATTTT.

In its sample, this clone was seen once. In nucleotides, the CDR3 is TGTGCCAGCAGCGTAAGTCCGACCGGGATCCACTACAATGAGCAGTTCTTC. Protein product: CASSVSPTGIHYNEQFF. This sequence joins TRBV7-3 and TRBJ2-1, with D perhaps matching TRBD2 (5 bases). Germline V gene data show CDR1 as SGHTA and CDR2 as FQGTGA. The CDR3 runs to 17 residues. The V end lost 5 bases, the J end lost 3 bases, and 20 bases lay between the germline ends.